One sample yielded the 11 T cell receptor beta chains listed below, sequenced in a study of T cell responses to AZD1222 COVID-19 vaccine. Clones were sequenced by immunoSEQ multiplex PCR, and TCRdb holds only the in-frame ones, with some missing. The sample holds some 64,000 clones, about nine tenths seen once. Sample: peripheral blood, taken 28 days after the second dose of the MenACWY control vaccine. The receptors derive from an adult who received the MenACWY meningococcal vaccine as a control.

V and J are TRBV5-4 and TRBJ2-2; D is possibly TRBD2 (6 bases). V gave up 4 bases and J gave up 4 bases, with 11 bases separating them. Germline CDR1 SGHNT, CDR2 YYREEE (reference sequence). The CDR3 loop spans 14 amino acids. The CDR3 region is CASSPGVATGELFF. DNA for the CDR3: TGTGCCAGCAGCCCGGGAGTGGCCACCGGGGAGCTGTTTTTT.

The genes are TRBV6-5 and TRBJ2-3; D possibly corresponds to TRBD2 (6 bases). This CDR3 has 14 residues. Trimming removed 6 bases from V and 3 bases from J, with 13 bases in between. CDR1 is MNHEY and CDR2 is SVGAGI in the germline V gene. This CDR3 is CASRSEGTTDTQYF. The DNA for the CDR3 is TGTGCCAGCAGATCTGAAGGGACTACAGATACGCAGTATTTT.

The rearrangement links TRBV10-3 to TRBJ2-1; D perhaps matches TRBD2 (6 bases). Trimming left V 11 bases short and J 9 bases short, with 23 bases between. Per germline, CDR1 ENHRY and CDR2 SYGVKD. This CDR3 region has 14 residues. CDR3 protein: CAVLSEPGALEQFF. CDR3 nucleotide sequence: TGTGCCGTTCTCTCGGAGCCGGGAGCCCTTGAGCAGTTCTTC.

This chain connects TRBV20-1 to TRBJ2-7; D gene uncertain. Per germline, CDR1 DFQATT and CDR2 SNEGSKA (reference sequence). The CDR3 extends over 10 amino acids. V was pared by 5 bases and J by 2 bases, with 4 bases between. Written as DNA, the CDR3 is TGCAGTGCTTCCCCCTACGAGCAGTACTTC. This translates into CSASPYEQYF.

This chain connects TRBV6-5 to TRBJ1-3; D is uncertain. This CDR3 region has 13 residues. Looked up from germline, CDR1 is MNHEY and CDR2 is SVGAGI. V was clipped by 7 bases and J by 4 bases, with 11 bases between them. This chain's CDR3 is CASTRTYGNTIYF. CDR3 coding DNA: TGTGCCAGCACTCGGACCTACGGAAACACCATATATTTT.

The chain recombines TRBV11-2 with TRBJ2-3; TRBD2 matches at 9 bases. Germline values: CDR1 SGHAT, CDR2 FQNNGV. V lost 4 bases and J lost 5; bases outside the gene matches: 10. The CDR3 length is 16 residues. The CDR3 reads CASSSSSGAPRDTQYF. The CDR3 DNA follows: TGTGCCAGCAGCTCCTCTAGCGGGGCTCCCCGAGATACGCAGTATTTT.

This chain's CDR3 is CASNPEVSGYGYTF. CDR3 sequence (DNA): TGTGCCAGCAACCCAGAGGTGTCAGGCTATGGCTACACCTTC. The V and J genes are TRBV9 and TRBJ1-2, with D hard to call. V was cut by 6 bases and J by 4 bases, with 16 bases left in between. Germline V gene lookup returns CDR1 SGDLS and CDR2 YYNGEE. This CDR3 region has 14 residues. The entire variable domain, with the rest obtained from reference TRBV9 and TRBJ1-2, is as follows: DSGVTQTPKHLITATGQRVTLRCSPRSGDLSVYWYQQSLDQGLQFLIQYYNGEERAKGNILERFSAQQFPDLHSELNLSSLELGDSALYFCASNPEVSGYGYTFGSGTRLTVV.

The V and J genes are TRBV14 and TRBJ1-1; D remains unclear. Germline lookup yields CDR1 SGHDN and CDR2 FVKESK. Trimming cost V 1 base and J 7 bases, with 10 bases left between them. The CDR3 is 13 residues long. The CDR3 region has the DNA TGTGCCAGCAGCCAAGTCATGGGCAATGAAGCTTTCTTT. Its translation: CASSQVMGNEAFF.

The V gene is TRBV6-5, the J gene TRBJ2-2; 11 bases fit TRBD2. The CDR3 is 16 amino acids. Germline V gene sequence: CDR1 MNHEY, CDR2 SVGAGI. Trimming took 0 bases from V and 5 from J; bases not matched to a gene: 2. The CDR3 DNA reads TGTGCCAGCAGTTACTCGGGACTAGCGGTTACCGGGGAGCTGTTTTTT. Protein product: CASSYSGLAVTGELFF.

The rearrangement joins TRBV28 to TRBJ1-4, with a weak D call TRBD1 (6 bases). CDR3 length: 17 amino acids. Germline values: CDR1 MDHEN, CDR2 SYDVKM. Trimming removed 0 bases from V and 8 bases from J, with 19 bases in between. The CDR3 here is CASSLWRDTPTEEKLFF. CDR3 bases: TGTGCCAGCAGTTTATGGAGGGACACCCCAACTGAGGAAAAACTGTTTTTT.

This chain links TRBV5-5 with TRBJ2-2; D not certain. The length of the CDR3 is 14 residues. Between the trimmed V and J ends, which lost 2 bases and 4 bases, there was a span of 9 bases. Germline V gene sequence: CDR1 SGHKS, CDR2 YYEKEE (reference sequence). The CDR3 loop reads CASSFSGSTGELFF. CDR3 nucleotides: TGTGCCAGCAGCTTTTCGGGTTCCACCGGGGAGCTGTTTTTT.